The table lists the clone carrying this T cell receptor (beta chain) with a few counts. The CDR3 has 15 amino acids. The germline CDR1 and CDR2 sequences are SGHRS and YFSETQ. Between the trimmed V and J ends, which lost 0 bases and 3 bases, there was a span of 12 bases. This sample stems from a study of blood T cell repertoires in COVID-19. At the level of the study: Spain, Italy and the United States supplied samples that represented acute and convalescent COVID-19. The cDNA or gDNA used as material had been derived from T cells, B-cell-depleted T cells, or PBMCs.

Per the authors' pipeline: Amplified reference gene primers provided the basis for estimating nucleated cell counts. Sequencing was performed with immunoSEQ multiplex PCR; in TCRdb, only in-frame clones are kept and a portion is missing. V and J calls plus clone size are reproduced from that table; the DNA served to infer D and trimming. Of roughly 53,000 clones listed, roughly 90% are singletons. The receptor's source is a man aged 80 or over with acute or convalescent COVID-19. The V gene is TRBV5-1, the J gene TRBJ1-2; D is perhaps TRBD1 (6 bases). Sequencing was done on a sample of peripheral blood. CDR3 coding DNA: TGCGCCAGCAGCTTGGATGGACAGCCCTACTATGGCTACACCTTC. It yields the protein CASSLDGQPYYGYTF.